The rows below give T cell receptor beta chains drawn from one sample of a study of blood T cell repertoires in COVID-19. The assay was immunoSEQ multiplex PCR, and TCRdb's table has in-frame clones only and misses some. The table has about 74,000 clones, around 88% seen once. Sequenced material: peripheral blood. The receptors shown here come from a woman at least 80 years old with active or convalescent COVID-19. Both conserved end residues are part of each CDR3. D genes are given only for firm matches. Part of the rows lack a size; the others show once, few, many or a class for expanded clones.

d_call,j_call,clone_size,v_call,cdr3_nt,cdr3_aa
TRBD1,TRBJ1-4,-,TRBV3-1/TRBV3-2,TGTGCCAGCAGCCTGCGGACAGGGGGAGTAGGTGAAAAACTGTTTTTT,CASSLRTGGVGEKLFF
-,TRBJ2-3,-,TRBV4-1,TGCGCCAGCAGTTTTACAGGGGGGGGCACAGATACGCAGTATTTT,CASSFTGGGTDTQYF
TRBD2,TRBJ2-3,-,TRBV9,TGTGCCAGCAGCGGTCAAGCGGGATTTCCCGGGGGCACAGATACGCAGTATTTT,CASSGQAGFPGGTDTQYF
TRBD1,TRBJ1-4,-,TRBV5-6,TGTGCCAGCAGCGGGGGACAGGGCCTTAATGAAAAACTGTTTTTT,CASSGGQGLNEKLFF
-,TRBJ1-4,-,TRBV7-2,TGTGCCAGCACCTCCGGGAACTTGAATGAAAAACTGTTTTTT,CASTSGNLNEKLFF
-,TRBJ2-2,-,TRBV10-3,TGTGCCATCAATGGAGGTTCCGGGGAGCTGTTTTTT,CAINGGSGELFF
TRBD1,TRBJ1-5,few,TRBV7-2,TGTGCCAGCAGCTTCACAGGGGCTAGCAATCAGCCCCAGCATTTT,CASSFTGASNQPQHF
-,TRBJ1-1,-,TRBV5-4,TGTGCCAGCAGCCCTATCAACGGGGTGTGGACTGAAGCTTTCTTT,CASSPINGVWTEAFF
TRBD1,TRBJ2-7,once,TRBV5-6,TGTGCCAGCAGCACCCGGGACAGGAAGTACGAGCAGTACTTC,CASSTRDRKYEQYF
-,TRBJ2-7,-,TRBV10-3,TGTGCCATCAGTGAAAGGGGACTGTCTTCCTACGAGCAGTACTTC,CAISERGLSSYEQYF
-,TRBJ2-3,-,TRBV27,TGTGCCAGCAGTTCCCACTCTCTTCTAGCGCCGATCACAGATACGCAGTATTTT,CASSSHSLLAPITDTQYF
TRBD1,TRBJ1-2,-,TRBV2,TGTGCCAGCAACAGGGGGCGGGAGGGCTACACCTTC,CASNRGREGYTF
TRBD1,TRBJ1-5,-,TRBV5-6,TGTGCCAGCAGCTTGGGGGGGTTTACAGGGGTTAGCAATCAGCCCCAGCATTTT,CASSLGGFTGVSNQPQHF
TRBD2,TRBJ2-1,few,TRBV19,TGTGCCAGTAGAATCAATCTGGGCGGGGGGGCCTACAATGAGCAGTTCTTC,CASRINLGGGAYNEQFF
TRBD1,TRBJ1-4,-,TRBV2,TGTGCCAGCAGTGAAAACAGGGGTAATGAAAAACTGTTTTTT,CASSENRGNEKLFF
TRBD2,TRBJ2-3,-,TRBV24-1,TGTGCCACCAGCGCGGGGGGGAACACAGATACGCAGTATTTT,CATSAGGNTDTQYF
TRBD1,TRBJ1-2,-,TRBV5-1,TGCGCCAGCAGCTTTAGCACCGGGACAGGGAGCCGCTACACCTTC,CASSFSTGTGSRYTF
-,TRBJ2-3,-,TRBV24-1,TGTGCCACCAGTGACCCTACGACATATACGGGGTCAGATACGCAGTATTTT,CATSDPTTYTGSDTQYF
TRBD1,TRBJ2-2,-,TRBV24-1,TGTGCCACCAGTGATTTAGGGACAGGGGATGGGGAGCTGTTTTTT,CATSDLGTGDGELFF
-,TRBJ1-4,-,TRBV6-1,TGTGCCAGCAGTGAACTGGTCAGCAGGCCTAATGAAAAACTGTTTTTT,CASSELVSRPNEKLFF
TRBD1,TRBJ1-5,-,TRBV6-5,TGTGCCAGCAGTTACCAATCAGGGGGAGATCAGCCCCAGCATTTT,CASSYQSGGDQPQHF
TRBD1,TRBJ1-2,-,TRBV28,TGTGCCACCCAAGACAGGGGGCTGGGTGGCTACACCTTC,CATQDRGLGGYTF
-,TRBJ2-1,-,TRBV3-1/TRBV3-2,TGTGCCAGCAGCCAATTTGGGGGCTTCTACAATGAGCAGTTCTTC,CASSQFGGFYNEQFF
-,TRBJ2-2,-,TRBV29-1,TGCAGCGTTGATAACAGCAACACCGGGGAGCTGTTTTTT,CSVDNSNTGELFF
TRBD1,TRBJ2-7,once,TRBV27,TGTGCCAGCAGCACATTGGGACAGGCGTACTTC,CASSTLGQAYF
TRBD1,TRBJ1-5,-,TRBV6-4,TGTGCCAGCAGTGAGCGAGACAGGGGGGTGAGAGGCAATCAGCCCCAGCATTTT,CASSERDRGVRGNQPQHF
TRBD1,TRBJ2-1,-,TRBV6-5,TGTGCCAGCAATCGGGACAGCTCCTACAATGAGCAGTTCTTC,CASNRDSSYNEQFF
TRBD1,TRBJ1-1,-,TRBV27,TGTGCCAGCAGCCGAACAGGGGGGAAAGCTTTCTTT,CASSRTGGKAFF
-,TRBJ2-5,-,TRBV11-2,TGTGCCAGCAGCTTAGGTATAGTGATCCAAGAGACCCAGTACTTC,CASSLGIVIQETQYF
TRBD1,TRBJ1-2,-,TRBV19,TGTGCCAGTACCCCGACCGGGACAGGGGTGTATGGCTACACCTTC,CASTPTGTGVYGYTF
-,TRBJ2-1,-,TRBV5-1,TGCGCCAGCAGCTTGGCCCCCGCGAGGAATGAGCAGTTCTTC,CASSLAPARNEQFF
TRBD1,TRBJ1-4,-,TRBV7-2,TGTGCCAGCAGCTACGGACAGGGAAGTGAAAAACTGTTTTTT,CASSYGQGSEKLFF
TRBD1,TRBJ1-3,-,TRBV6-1,TGTGCCAGCAGTGAAGGCCCCTTGACAGGGGGTAACACCATATATTTT,CASSEGPLTGGNTIYF
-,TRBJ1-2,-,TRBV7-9,TGTGCCAGCAGCTTAGGACAGTCGGACTATGGCTACACCTTC,CASSLGQSDYGYTF
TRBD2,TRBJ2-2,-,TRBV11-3,TGTGCCAGCAGCTATGAGCTAGCGGACACCGGGGAGCTGTTTTTT,CASSYELADTGELFF
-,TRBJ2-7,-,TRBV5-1,TGCGCCAGCAGCTTCAACTCCTACGAGCAGTACTTC,CASSFNSYEQYF
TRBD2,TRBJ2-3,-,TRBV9,TGTGCCAGCAGCGCTGGGACTAGCGGAGTGGATACGCAGTATTTT,CASSAGTSGVDTQYF
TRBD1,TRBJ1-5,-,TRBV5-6,TGTGCCAGCAGCTTGGCAGGGGGCGATGGCAATCAGCCCCAGCATTTT,CASSLAGGDGNQPQHF
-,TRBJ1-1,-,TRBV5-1,TGCGCCAGCAGCTTGGCGGGTCAGACCCCCATGAACACTGAAGCTTTCTTT,CASSLAGQTPMNTEAFF
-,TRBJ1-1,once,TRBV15,TGTGCCACCAGGGAGAGCGGGAGGACTGAAGCTTTCTTT,CATRESGRTEAFF
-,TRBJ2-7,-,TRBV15,TGTGCCACCAGCAGAGCATGGGGGGTCCACGAGCAGTACTTC,CATSRAWGVHEQYF
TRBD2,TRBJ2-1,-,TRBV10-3,TGTGCCATCAGTGCGTTACTAGCGGAGGTAAATGAGCAGTTCTTC,CAISALLAEVNEQFF
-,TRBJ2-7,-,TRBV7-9,TGTGCCAGCAGCCCCCAGAGGGCCTATCCCCCCTACGAGCAGTACTTC,CASSPQRAYPPYEQYF
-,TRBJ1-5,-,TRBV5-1,TGCGCCAGCAGCTTGGACGGTCAGCCCCAGCATTTT,CASSLDGQPQHF
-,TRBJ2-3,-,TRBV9,TGTGCCAGCAGCGTAGGACAGGCTTTCACAGATACGCAGTATTTT,CASSVGQAFTDTQYF
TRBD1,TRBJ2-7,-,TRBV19,TGTGCCAGTAGTACCGAGGGACAGAACTACGAGCAGTACTTC,CASSTEGQNYEQYF
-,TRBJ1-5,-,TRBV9,TGTGCCAGCAGCGTAGCGGCGGGGAGCAATCAGCCCCAGCATTTT,CASSVAAGSNQPQHF
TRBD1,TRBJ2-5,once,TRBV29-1,TGCAGCGTTAGACAGGGGGGAGAGACCCAGTACTTC,CSVRQGGETQYF
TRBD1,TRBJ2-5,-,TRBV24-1,TGTGCCACCAGTGACTCGACAGGGACCTTAGAGACCCAGTACTTC,CATSDSTGTLETQYF
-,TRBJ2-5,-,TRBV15,TGTGCCACCAGCAGAGCTAGCGCGGAGACCCAGTACTTC,CATSRASAETQYF
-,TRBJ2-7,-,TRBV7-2,TGTGCCAGCAGCTTGGACAGAGCTATCTCCTACGAGCAGTACTTC,CASSLDRAISYEQYF
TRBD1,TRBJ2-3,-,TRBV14,TGTGCCAGCAGCCAGACAGGGGGGGGCACAGATACGCAGTATTTT,CASSQTGGGTDTQYF
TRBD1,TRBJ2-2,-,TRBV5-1,TGCGCCAGCAGCTTGGGGGCGACAGGGGACACCGGGGAGCTGTTTTTT,CASSLGATGDTGELFF
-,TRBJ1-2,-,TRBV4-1,TGCGCCAGCAGCCAAGATCAGGGTGCGGGGGGTCTGGATGGCTACACCTTC,CASSQDQGAGGLDGYTF